The entry below describes one TCR beta chain. Each participant's cohort was designated according to participant-reported clinical history. This entry is derived from a study of blood T cell repertoires in COVID-19. In the study overall: Acute-phase and convalescent COVID-19 samples originated in the United States, Italy and Spain. T cells, B-cell-depleted T cells, or PBMCs supplied cDNA or gDNA.

V lost 1 base to trimming and J lost 8 bases, with 11 bases between them. This CDR3 is 13 amino acids long. CDR1 and CDR2 (germline): LGHDT, YNNKEL (reference sequence). Original processing notes: Reference gene primers were amplified, and this amplification served to estimate nucleated cell counts. The data were produced by immunoSEQ multiplex PCR, yet TCRdb's version contains in-frame clones alone and is incomplete. V, J and clone size are taken as reported in that table, and D and trimming were inferred from the DNA itself. In the table there are about 200,000 clones, 85% to 90% of which are singletons.

Sequencing was carried out using PBMCs or T cells enriched from blood (not recorded which). The clonotype comes from a woman aged 25-40 years with acute COVID-19. The J gene is TRBJ1-1, the V gene TRBV3-1 (or the pseudogene TRBV3-2); D call uncertain. CDR3 DNA: TGTGCCAGCAGCCAAGGGTTCGGGGTCGAAGCTTTCTTT. This sequence encodes CASSQGFGVEAFF.